These T cell receptor beta chains were read from a single sample in a study of identical twins. TCRdb analysed the 5' RACE reads with MiXCR anew, one entry per CDR3 protein. The sample holds around 370,000 distinct CDR3 sequences; approximately 9.1% are singletons and the top ten take about 9.1%. The source material was naive T cells sorted from blood. Every receptor here comes from a woman between 45 and 60 years old in good health. Both conserved end residues are part of each CDR3. A D gene is named only where the DNA matches it firmly. Where a row states a size, it is once, few, many or the class of an expanded clone; other rows omit it.

>TRBJ2-1|TRBV5-1|few|NA
TGCGCCAGCAGCGTAGACCTGACCGGGAACTACAATGAGCAGTTCTTC
CASSVDLTGNYNEQFF
>TRBJ2-1|TRBV5-1|few|TRBD2
TGCGCCAGCAGCTTGGGTAGCGGGAGGTTCCTCCACTCCTACAATGAGCAGTTCTTC
CASSLGSGRFLHSYNEQFF
>TRBJ2-1|TRBV10-3|many|NA
TGTGCCATCAACGGGGTGGACGGGCCTTCCTACAATGAGCAGTTCTTC
CAINGVDGPSYNEQFF
>TRBJ1-2|TRBV18|NA|NA
TGTGCCAGCTCACGTGAGACAGGCCAAACTGACTATGGCTACACCTTC
CASSRETGQTDYGYTF
>TRBJ2-7|TRBV9|many|TRBD2
TGTGCCAGCAGCGGACTAGCGGGAGGCCACTACGAGCAGTACTTC
CASSGLAGGHYEQYF
>TRBJ2-5|TRBV12-3/TRBV12-4|many|TRBD2
TGTGCCAGCAGTCTACTAGCGGACCAAGAGACCCAGTACTTC
CASSLLADQETQYF
>TRBJ2-1|TRBV7-8|NA|NA
TGTGCCAGCAGCCTCCCGGCTGAGCAGTTCTTC
CASSLPAEQFF
>TRBJ2-1|TRBV5-1|NA|NA
TGCGCCAGCAGCCTAGGGCAAGGACTGATCAATGAGCAGTTCTTC
CASSLGQGLINEQFF
>TRBJ2-7|TRBV9|NA|NA
TGTGCCAGCAGCGTAGCCTCAGCGGTCTCCTACGAGCAGTACTTC
CASSVASAVSYEQYF
>TRBJ2-2|TRBV4-1|NA|TRBD1
TGCGCCAGCAGCCAAGATTCATTACAGGGGACATTGAACACCGGGGAGCTGTTTTTT
CASSQDSLQGTLNTGELFF
>TRBJ2-5|TRBV3-1|NA|NA
TGTGCCAGCAGCCAGGGCAGACAAGAGACCCAGTACTTC
CASSQGRQETQYF
>TRBJ1-5|TRBV12-3/TRBV12-4|NA|NA
TGTGCCAGCAGTTTAGAAAGCCGCAATCAGCCCCAGCATTTT
CASSLESRNQPQHF
>TRBJ2-2|TRBV27|once|NA
TGTGCCAGCAGTCTATATACGGGCACCGGGGAGCTGTTTTTT
CASSLYTGTGELFF